What follows is one T cell receptor (beta chain) and its context. Some clones are missing from TCRdb's copy, which holds only in-frame ones; the method was immunoSEQ multiplex PCR. Of about 52,000 clones detected, approximately 84% appear once; the ten largest clones hold 1% to 1.5%. The entry originates in a study of PD-L1 blockade in urothelial cancer. V lost 6 bases, J lost 8 bases, and 9 bases stayed unmatched. The CDR3 spans 14 residues. CDR1 is MNHEY and CDR2 is SMNVEV in the germline V gene (reference sequence). The time point is: pretreatment peripheral blood. All patients handed over anywhere from 1 to 8 samples, pretreatment and on-treatment.

The material sequenced was PBMCs, taken around atezolizumab (anti-PD-L1) treatment. V is TRBV27 and J is TRBJ2-1; 8 bases are a match to TRBD1. The receptor comes from a man aged 45-60 years with urothelial cancer. In DNA, the CDR3 is TGTGCCAGCAGCCCAGGACAGGGATATGATGAGCAGTTCTTC. Translated, it gives CASSPGQGYDEQFF.